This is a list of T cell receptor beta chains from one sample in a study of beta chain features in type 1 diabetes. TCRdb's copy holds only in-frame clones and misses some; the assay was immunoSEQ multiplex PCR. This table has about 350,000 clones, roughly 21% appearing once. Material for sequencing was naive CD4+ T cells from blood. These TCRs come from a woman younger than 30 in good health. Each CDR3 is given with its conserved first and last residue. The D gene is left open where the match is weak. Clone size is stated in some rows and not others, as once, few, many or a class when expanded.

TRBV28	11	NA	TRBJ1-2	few	TGTGCCAGCACCTCGAGGGAAGGCTACACCTTC	CASTSREGYTF
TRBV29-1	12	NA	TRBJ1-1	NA	TGCAGCGTCGCGGTCGACAGCAACGAAGCTTTCTTT	CSVAVDSNEAFF
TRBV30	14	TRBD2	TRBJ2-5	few	TGTGCCTGGACCAGCGGGAGGGCCGGGGAGACCCAGTACTTC	CAWTSGRAGETQYF
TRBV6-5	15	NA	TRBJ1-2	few	TGTGCCAGCAGTTACTCATCGTCAGGGAACTATGGCTACACCTTC	CASSYSSSGNYGYTF
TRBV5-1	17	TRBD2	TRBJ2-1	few	TGCGCCAGCAGCTCAAGAGGACTAGCCAGGTCCTACAATGAGCAGTTCTTC	CASSSRGLARSYNEQFF
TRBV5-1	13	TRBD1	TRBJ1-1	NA	TGCGCCAGCAGGGGACAGGACTACACTGAAGCTTTCTTT	CASRGQDYTEAFF
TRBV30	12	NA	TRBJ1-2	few	TGTGCCTGGGACAGCTTTAACTATGGCTACACCTTC	CAWDSFNYGYTF
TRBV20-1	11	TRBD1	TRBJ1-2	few	TGCAGTGCCAACAGGGGGCTAGGCTACACCTTC	CSANRGLGYTF
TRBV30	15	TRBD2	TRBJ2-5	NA	TGTGCCTGGAGACTAGCGGGAGGGCCTCAAGAGACCCAGTACTTC	CAWRLAGGPQETQYF
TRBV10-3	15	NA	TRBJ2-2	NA	TGTGCCATCAGTGAGCCGAATAGCGGAACCGGGGAGCTGTTTTTT	CAISEPNSGTGELFF
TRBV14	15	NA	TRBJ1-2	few	TGTGCCAGCAGCCAAGCGTCAGGGGTGGTTCGTGGCTACACCTTC	CASSQASGVVRGYTF
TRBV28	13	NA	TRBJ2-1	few	TGTGCCAGCAGATCCATGGGCAGGGAAGTCCCGTTCTTC	CASRSMGREVPFF
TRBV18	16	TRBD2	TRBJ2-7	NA	TGTGCCAGCTCACCACCCGGACTAGCGGGGACCTACGAGCAGTACTTC	CASSPPGLAGTYEQYF
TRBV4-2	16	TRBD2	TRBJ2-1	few	TGTGCCAGCAGCCCTTTAGCGGGAACTTCCTACAATGAGCAGTTCTTC	CASSPLAGTSYNEQFF
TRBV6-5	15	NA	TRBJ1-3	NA	TGTGCCAGCACCTCGACTCCGGGGAGTGGAAACACCATATATTTT	CASTSTPGSGNTIYF
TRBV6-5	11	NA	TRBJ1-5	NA	TGTGCCAGCAGTCACCAGGGGACCCAGCATTTT	CASSHQGTQHF
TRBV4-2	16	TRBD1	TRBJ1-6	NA	TGTGCCAGCAGCCAAGATCCCAGGGGGCGAAATTCACCCCTCCACTTT	CASSQDPRGRNSPLHF
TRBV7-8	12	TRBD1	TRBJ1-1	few	TGTGCCGCCGGGACAGAGAACACTGAAGCTTTCTTT	CAAGTENTEAFF
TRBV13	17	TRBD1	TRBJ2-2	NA	TGTGCCAGCAGCTTACGGGACAGGAAAGCGAGTACCGGGGAGCTGTTTTTT	CASSLRDRKASTGELFF
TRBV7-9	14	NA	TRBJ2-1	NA	TGTGCCAGCAGCGCTGACAGCTCCTACAATGAGCAGTTCTTC	CASSADSSYNEQFF
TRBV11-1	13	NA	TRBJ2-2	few	TGTGCCAGCAGCTCCTTCCCCCCCGGGGAGCTGTTTTTT	CASSSFPPGELFF
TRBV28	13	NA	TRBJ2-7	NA	TGTGCCAGCAGTTGGGGGACACTCTACGAGCAGTACTTC	CASSWGTLYEQYF
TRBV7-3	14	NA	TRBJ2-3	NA	TGTGCCAGCAGCGAACCTGCTTCGCAAGCTACGCAGTATTTT	CASSEPASQATQYF
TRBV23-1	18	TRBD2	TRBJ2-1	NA	TGCGCCAGCAGTGGTTTAGAATTGGCGGAAGCCGGGAGGGGTGAGCAGTTCTTC	CASSGLELAEAGRGEQFF
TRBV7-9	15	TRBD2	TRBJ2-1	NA	TGTGCCAGCAGCCGGCGACTAGCGGGGCACAATGAGCAGTTCTTC	CASSRRLAGHNEQFF
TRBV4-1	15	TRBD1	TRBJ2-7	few	TGCGCCAGCAGCCAGGCGGACAGGGCCTCCTACGAGCAGTACTTC	CASSQADRASYEQYF
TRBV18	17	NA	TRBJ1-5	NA	TGTGCCAGCTCACCCTTTCCCGGAGGGGTGAGCAATCAGCCCCAGCATTTT	CASSPFPGGVSNQPQHF
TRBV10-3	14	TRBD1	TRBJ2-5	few	TGTGCCATCAGTCGACAGGGGGTCGGGGAGACCCAGTACTTC	CAISRQGVGETQYF
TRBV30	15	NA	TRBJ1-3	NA	TGTGCCTGGAGACATCCAGGGGTCTCTGGAAACACCATATATTTT	CAWRHPGVSGNTIYF
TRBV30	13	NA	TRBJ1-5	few	TGTGCCTGGAGTTATGGCCGTGATCAGCCCCAGCATTTT	CAWSYGRDQPQHF
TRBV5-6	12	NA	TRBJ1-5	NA	TGTGCCAGCAGCTCAGGGGAACAGCCCCAGCATTTT	CASSSGEQPQHF
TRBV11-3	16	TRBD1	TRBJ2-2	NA	TGTGCCAGCAGCCGCGGACAGGGCGACGGTACCGGGGAGCTGTTTTTT	CASSRGQGDGTGELFF
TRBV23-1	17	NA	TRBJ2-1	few	TGCGCCAGCAGTCAATCTTTGGGGGCTCACTCCTACAATGAGCAGTTCTTC	CASSQSLGAHSYNEQFF
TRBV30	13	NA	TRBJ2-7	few	TGTGCCTGGAGTGTACTAAGGGGCAGCGAGCAGTACTTC	CAWSVLRGSEQYF
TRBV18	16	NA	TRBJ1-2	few	TGTGCCAGCTCACCCGAAACCGGGAGAGGAAGTTATGGCTACACCTTC	CASSPETGRGSYGYTF
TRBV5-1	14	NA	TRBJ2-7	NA	TGCGCCAGCAGCCCTCACCCGGGCTCCTACGAGCAGTACTTC	CASSPHPGSYEQYF
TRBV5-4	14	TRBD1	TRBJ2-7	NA	TGTGCCAGCAGCTTGGTGGACAGGGGAAGCGAGCAGTACTTC	CASSLVDRGSEQYF
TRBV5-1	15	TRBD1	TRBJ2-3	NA	TGCGCCAGCAGCTTGCTGGGACAGGGGTCAGATACGCAGTATTTT	CASSLLGQGSDTQYF
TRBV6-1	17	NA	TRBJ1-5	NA	TGTGCCAGCAGTGAACAGTGGAGGAGCGGGCAAGGTCAGCCCCAGCATTTT	CASSEQWRSGQGQPQHF
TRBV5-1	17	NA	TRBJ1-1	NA	TGCGCCAGCCAAAGGCTTCCGTCAGGGGAATGGGCCACTGAAGCTTTCTTT	CASQRLPSGEWATEAFF
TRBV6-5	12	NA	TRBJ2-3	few	TGTGCCAGCAGCGGGAGCACAGATACGCAGTATTTT	CASSGSTDTQYF
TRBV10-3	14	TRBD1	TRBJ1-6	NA	TGTGCCATCAGTGTGGGACAGGGGAATTCACCCCTCCACTTT	CAISVGQGNSPLHF
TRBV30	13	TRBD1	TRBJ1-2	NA	TGTGCCTGGAGCCCTAGACAGGGCTATGGCTACACCTTC	CAWSPRQGYGYTF
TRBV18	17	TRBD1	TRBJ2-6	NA	TGTGCCAGCTCCCAGGGGACAGGGCCCTCTGGGGCCAACGTCCTGACTTTC	CASSQGTGPSGANVLTF
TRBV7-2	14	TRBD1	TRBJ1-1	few	TGTGCCAGCAGCCATCGGGACAGGGGCACTGAAGCTTTCTTT	CASSHRDRGTEAFF
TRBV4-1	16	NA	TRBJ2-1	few	TGCGCCAGCAGCCATAAATTAGGGGATCACCACAATGAGCAGTTCTTC	CASSHKLGDHHNEQFF
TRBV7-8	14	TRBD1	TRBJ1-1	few	TGTGCCAGCAGCTCGGACAGGGGGCTGGCTGAAGCTTTCTTT	CASSSDRGLAEAFF
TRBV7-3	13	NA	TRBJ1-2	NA	TGTGCCAGCAGCTTTGACAGGAACTATGGCTACACCTTC	CASSFDRNYGYTF